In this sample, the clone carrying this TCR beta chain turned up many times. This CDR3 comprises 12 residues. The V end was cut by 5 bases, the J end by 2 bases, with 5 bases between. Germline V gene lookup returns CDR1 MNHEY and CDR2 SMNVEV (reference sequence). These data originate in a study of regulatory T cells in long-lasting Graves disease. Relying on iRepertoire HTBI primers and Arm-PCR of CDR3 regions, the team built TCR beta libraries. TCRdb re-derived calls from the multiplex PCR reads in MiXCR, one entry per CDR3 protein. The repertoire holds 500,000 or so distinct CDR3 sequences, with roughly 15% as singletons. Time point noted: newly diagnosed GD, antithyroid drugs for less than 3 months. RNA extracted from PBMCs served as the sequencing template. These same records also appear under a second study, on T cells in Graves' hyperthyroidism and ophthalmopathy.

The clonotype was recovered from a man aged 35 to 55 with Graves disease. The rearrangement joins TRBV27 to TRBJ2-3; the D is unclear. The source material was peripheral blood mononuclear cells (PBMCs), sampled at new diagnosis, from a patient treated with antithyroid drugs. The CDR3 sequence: CASSTNTDTQYF. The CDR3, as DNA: TGTGCCAGCAGTACCAACACAGATACGCAGTATTTT.